Given below is one TCR beta chain in context. There is no known antigen for this receptor. Base qualities are not recorded, but no much larger clone differs from it by a single base. These reads were obtained on an Illumina HiSeq 1500. In-frame beta chains were kept once TCRdb had trimmed the public reads at Q25 with fastp and called clones with MiXCR. One record per CDR3 amino acid sequence lists the most common genes and DNA. The sample yields approximately 590,000 distinct CDR3 sequences; almost 40% were counted once. The ten top clones hold 48% of the sample. The treatment or condition label, as the study defines it: in vitro stimulation with specific CMV peptide epitopes to enrich CMV-specific T cells. The sample originates from a study of T cell repertoires in cytomegalovirus infection (dated 2019 in TCRdb). About the full investigation: Alongside well-studied HLA-B-restricted epitopes, the peptide stimulations were aimed at recently identified HLA-C-restricted CMV epitopes, whose presentation resists viral immunomodulation. Donor HLA type was relevant to the analysis, because carriage of CMV infection together with the matching HLA type was indicated by public TCR beta signatures. The investigation overall reported the following: In the ex vivo response, HLA-C-restricted CMV-specific TCR beta clonotypes were dominant, and in two of eight donors the single most frequent clonotype came from this HLA-C-restricted group. In both this cohort and an independent cohort of 350 or so donors, the cumulative frequency of public TCR beta family members distinguished carriers of CMV infection plus the relevant HLA type.

After removal of 5 bases from V and 3 bases from J, the junction retains 8 bases not matched to a gene. Inclusive of the bounding cysteine and phenylalanine, the CDR3 is 15 residues long. Only the CDR3 part of the read is kept: 45 bases, read in frame from the first base. The specimen was cultured PBMCs, collected from culture after CMV antigen stimulation. The clonotype originates from a human donor in good health (CMV status not recorded). Some clones in this sample may be carry-over from other donors' samples. The receptor chain draws on TRBV5-7 and TRBJ1-5; 7 central bases correspond to TRBD1. TRBV5-7 falls under the ORF class, with uncertain function. The CDR3 here reads CASSLDRVPNQPQHF. The nucleotide sequence reads as follows: TGTGCCAGCAGTCTTGACAGGGTCCCCAATCAGCCCCAGCATTTT.